Each of the 4 T cell receptor beta chains below was sequenced from the same sample in a study of CD8 T cells in ankylosing spondylitis. Each CDR3 protein gets one entry after TCRdb re-called the 5' RACE reads with MiXCR. Here the sample spans 200,000 to 300,000 distinct CDR3 sequences, 10% being singletons. Sequenced material: blood, either unsorted or a sorted T cell fraction (not recorded which). These receptors were collected from a male donor with ankylosing spondylitis or in good health (not recorded which).

This clonotype was counted at least ten times. The genes are TRBV29-1 and TRBJ2-3; possibly TRBD2 for D (5 bases). Germline CDR1 and CDR2: SQVTM and ANQGSEA. This CDR3 has 13 amino acids. Trimming pared 1 base from V and 2 bases from J, leaving 7 bases between. The CDR3 DNA is TGCAGCGTTGAAGGAGGGTACACAGATACGCAGTATTTT. Translation: CSVEGGYTDTQYF.

Comment on this clonotype: Just one base apart from a much larger clone, this may be a read error. The chain combines TRBV4-2 with TRBJ2-4; D not certain. The CDR3 contains 16 residues. The germline CDR1 and CDR2 sequences are LGHNA and YNFKEQ. The CDR3 bases are TGTGACAGCAGCCAAAGGAGCAATCTAGCCAAAAACATTCAGTACTTC. It translates to CDSSQRSNLAKNIQYF.

To note about this clonotype: A much more abundant neighbour one base away suggests this may be a read error. The chain uses TRBV5-1 and TRBJ2-1; D unclear. Germline-derived CDR1 and CDR2 are SGHRS and YFSETQ. CDR3 size: 11 residues. The CDR3 sequence: CVSSLEGLAFF. The CDR3 region has the DNA TGCGTCAGCAGCTTGGAAGGGTTGGCGTTCTTC. The full variable domain, completed using reference TRBV5-1 and TRBJ2-1, is KAGVTQTPRYLIKTRGQQVTLSCSPISGHRSVSWYQQTPGQGLQFLFEYFSETQRNKGNFPGRFSGRQFSNSRSEMNVSTLELGDSALYLCVSSLEGLAFFGPGTRLTVL.

This clonotype has ten or more counts. The CDR3: CASSAGTGGRNSPLHF. As DNA, the CDR3 is TGTGCCAGCAGTGCAGGGACAGGGGGAAGGAATTCACCCCTCCACTTT. The V gene is TRBV12-3 or TRBV12-4, the J gene TRBJ1-6; 11 bases map to TRBD1. The junction had 7 bases not matched to a gene; V was cut back by 5 bases and J by 7 bases. CDR3 length equals 16 residues.